Each of the 30 T cell receptor beta chains below was sequenced from the same sample in a study of cytomegalovirus exposure and HLA in healthy donors. The method was immunoSEQ multiplex PCR; TCRdb's version includes in-frame clones alone and lacks a portion of them. The sample carries tens of thousands of clones, more than 70% recorded once. Sequencing was carried out using PBMCs. These receptors all come from a young woman in good health and CMV-seronegative.

This chain links TRBV6-6 with TRBJ1-3, with 11 bases aligning to TRBD1. The CDR3 is 16 amino acids. V lost 2 bases, J lost 2 bases, and 2 bases stayed unmatched. Per germline, CDR1 MNHNY and CDR2 SVGAGI (reference sequence). The CDR3 loop is CASSYGQGATGNTIYF. The CDR3 DNA sequence: TGTGCCAGCAGTTACGGACAGGGGGCCACTGGAAACACCATATATTTT.

This chain links TRBV5-8 with TRBJ2-3; 10 bases are a match to TRBD2. V lost 4 bases to trimming and J lost 1 base; unmatched junction nucleotides: 3. CDR1 is SGHTS, CDR2 YDEGEE, per germline. The CDR3 extends over 15 amino acids. The CDR3 bases are TGTGCCAGCAGCCCAACTAGCGGGGGCACAGATACGCAGTATTTT. This gives the protein CASSPTSGGTDTQYF.

This clone was found once. CDR3 DNA: TGTGCCAGCAGCTTAGTAACAGGGGGAGCAGAGACCCAGTACTTC. This encodes CASSLVTGGAETQYF. The V gene is TRBV5-6, the J gene TRBJ2-5, with 8 nucleotides matching TRBD1. With V trimmed by 2 bases and J by 4 bases, 7 bases remained unmatched. This CDR3 is 15 amino acids long. Germline CDR1 reads SGHDT; CDR2 reads YYEEEE.

This chain links TRBV6-1 with TRBJ2-7; TRBD1 agrees at 8 bases. Trimming at V came to 6 bases and at J to 3 bases, leaving 10 bases not matched to a gene. CDR1 and CDR2 (germline): MNHNS, SASEGT. The CDR3 is 15 residues long. DNA for the CDR3: TGTGCCAGCAGCCCGTACCGACAGGGGCTCTACGAGCAGTACTTC. Its protein product is CASSPYRQGLYEQYF.

V is TRBV6-1 and J is TRBJ1-2; 8 bases are shared with TRBD1. Trimming at V came to 3 bases and at J to 2 bases, leaving 8 bases not matched to a gene. CDR1 and CDR2 (germline): MNHNS, SASEGT. This CDR3 comprises 16 residues. The CDR3 bases are TGTGCCAGCAGTGAGCCTGGACAGGGTATCAACTATGGCTACACCTTC. The encoded protein is CASSEPGQGINYGYTF.

This clone was detected only a few times. V usage is TRBV28 and J usage is TRBJ2-7; a possible D gene is TRBD1 (5 bases). The CDR3 contains 14 residues. Trimming took off 5 bases at V and 4 bases at J, with 15 bases between the two ends. In germline, CDR1 is MDHEN, CDR2 SYDVKM. CDR3 DNA sequence: TGTGCCAGCAGTCCTTCGACAGTCCTGTACGAGCAGTACTTC. Its translation is CASSPSTVLYEQYF.

In this sample, this clone turned up once. The genes are TRBV6-1 and TRBJ1-1; D is possibly TRBD1 (5 bases). Germline-derived CDR1 and CDR2 are MNHNS and SASEGT. This CDR3 has 12 amino acids. Between the trimmed V and J ends, which lost 7 bases and 4 bases, there was a span of 10 bases. This chain's CDR3 is CASKDIFTEAFF. CDR3 DNA: TGTGCCAGCAAGGACATCTTCACTGAAGCTTTCTTT.

This clone was seen only once. The chain employs TRBV14 and TRBJ2-7; tentatively, D is TRBD1 (7 bases). The CDR3 runs 15 residues. Between the trimmed V and J ends, which lost 3 bases and 5 bases, there was a span of 17 bases. Germline V lookup: CDR1 SGHDN, CDR2 FVKESK. The CDR3 spells CASSHYAGQRHEQYF. CDR3 DNA sequence: TGTGCCAGCAGCCATTATGCGGGACAGCGCCACGAGCAGTACTTC.

The chain uses TRBV18 and TRBJ1-2; 7 positions agree with TRBD1. The germline V gene encodes CDR1 KGHSH and CDR2 LQKENI. J gave up 0 bases and V 0 bases, and 4 bases lay outside the gene matches. The CDR3 covers 16 residues. This CDR3 is CASSPPQGGANYGYTF. Here the CDR3 DNA reads TGTGCCAGCTCACCACCCCAGGGGGGCGCTAACTATGGCTACACCTTC.

The gene calls are TRBV5-6 and TRBJ2-7; 9 bases align to TRBD2. The CDR3 runs 16 residues. V lost 0 bases, J lost 2 bases, and 6 bases stayed unmatched. Germline CDR1 is SGHDT and CDR2 is YYEEEE. The CDR3 DNA reads as TGTGCCAGCAGCTTGGTTCTAGCGGGACAAACCTACGAGCAGTACTTC. It translates to CASSLVLAGQTYEQYF.

V and J are TRBV4-1 and TRBJ1-2; tentative D call: TRBD1 (6 bases). Germline CDR1 MGHRA, CDR2 YSYEKL. CDR3 size: 13 residues. The V end lost 4 bases, the J end lost 5 bases, and 11 bases lay between the germline ends. The CDR3: CASSRGGVYGYTF. The CDR3 DNA follows: TGCGCCAGCAGCCGAGGGGGAGTATATGGCTACACCTTC.

J is TRBJ2-3 and V is TRBV29-1; tentatively, D is TRBD2 (5 bases). The length of the CDR3 is 15 residues. Trimming pared 3 bases from V and 4 bases from J, leaving 17 bases between. The germline V gene has CDR1 SQVTM and CDR2 ANQGSEA. CDR3 nucleotide sequence: TGCAGCGTTGATAAATCGGGGAGTAGCGCAGATACGCAGTATTTT. This translates into CSVDKSGSSADTQYF.

This rearrangement joins TRBV9 to TRBJ2-5, with D maybe TRBD1 (6 bases). V was shortened by 4 bases and J by 5 bases, with 21 bases between the two germline ends. The CDR3 sequence is 16 residues long. The germline V gene encodes CDR1 SGDLS and CDR2 YYNGEE. The DNA of the CDR3 is TGTGCCAGCAGCCCCGGCGCGGCGGCAGGGGAGGAGACCCAGTACTTC. The encoded protein is CASSPGAAAGEETQYF. The whole variable domain, filled in from reference TRBV9 and TRBJ2-5, reads DSGVTQTPKHLITATGQRVTLRCSPRSGDLSVYWYQQSLDQGLQFLIQYYNGEERAKGNILERFSAQQFPDLHSELNLSSLELGDSALYFCASSPGAAAGEETQYFGPGTRLLVL.

The chain has TRBV7-9 and TRBJ2-5, with D possibly matching TRBD2 (5 bases). The CDR3 covers 16 residues. Germline CDR1 reads SEHNR; CDR2 reads FQNEAQ (reference sequence). Trimming took 2 bases from V and 3 from J, leaving 16 bases between them. CDR3 sequence reads: CASSLWRRSDEETQYF. Written as DNA, the CDR3 is TGTGCCAGCAGCTTATGGAGGAGGAGCGATGAAGAGACCCAGTACTTC.

J is TRBJ2-5 and V is TRBV15; D is unresolved. The CDR3 covers 13 residues. Between the trimmed V and J ends, which lost 0 bases and 4 bases, there was a span of 6 bases. In germline, CDR1 is LNHNV, CDR2 YYDKDF (reference sequence). The CDR3 loop reads CATSRDSGETQYF. CDR3 coding DNA: TGTGCCACCAGCAGAGATAGTGGAGAGACCCAGTACTTC.

The chain links TRBV2 to TRBJ1-5; the match to TRBD1 covers 9 bases. CDR1 is SNHLY, CDR2 FYNNEI, per germline. V shed 6 bases and J 0 bases; nucleotides not matched to a gene: 3. This CDR3 has 15 residues. This chain's CDR3 is CASRGTGHSNQPQHF. The CDR3 DNA reads TGTGCCAGCAGGGGGACAGGGCATAGCAATCAGCCCCAGCATTTT.

V usage is TRBV6-5 and J usage is TRBJ1-5; D is ambiguous. V gave up 5 bases and J gave up 0 bases, with 8 bases separating them. CDR1 is MNHEY, CDR2 SVGAGI, per germline. The CDR3 covers 14 residues. This CDR3 is CASSELYSNQPQHF. The CDR3 coding sequence is TGTGCCAGCAGTGAACTGTATAGCAATCAGCCCCAGCATTTT.

This rearrangement joins TRBV4-1 to TRBJ2-7; TRBD2 agrees at 9 bases. This CDR3 is 16 amino acids long. V lost 0 bases to trimming and J lost 3 bases; unmatched junction nucleotides: 6. The germline V gene has CDR1 MGHRA and CDR2 YSYEKL. CDR3 loop: CASSQDRAGGNYEQYF. DNA of the CDR3: TGCGCCAGCAGCCAAGATAGAGCGGGGGGTAACTACGAGCAGTACTTC.

The rearrangement links TRBV7-9 to TRBJ1-4, with a tentative D call TRBD1 (5 bases). This CDR3 has 14 amino acids. The V end was cut by 4 bases, the J end by 7 bases, with 13 bases between. In germline, CDR1 is SEHNR, CDR2 FQNEAQ (reference sequence). As DNA, the CDR3 is TGTGCCAGCAGCTCGGACATACGGGCTGAAAAACTGTTTTTT. It yields the protein CASSSDIRAEKLFF.

This rearrangement joins TRBV30 to TRBJ2-1, with 8 positions matching TRBD2. J gave up 8 bases and V 3 bases, and 12 bases lay outside the gene matches. This CDR3 has 15 residues. Germline CDR1 reads GTSNPN; CDR2 reads SVGIG (reference sequence). The CDR3 DNA is TGTGCCTGGAGCAGAAAGGGACTAGTGAACGATGAGCAGTTCTTC. This encodes CAWSRKGLVNDEQFF. Supplemented by reference TRBV30 and TRBJ2-1, the full variable domain reads SQTIHQWPATLVQPVGSPLSLECTVEGTSNPNLYWYRQAAGRGLQLLFYSVGIGQISSEVPQNLSASRPQDRQFILSSKKLLLSDSGFYLCAWSRKGLVNDEQFFGPGTRLTVL.

The rearrangement uses TRBV6-5 and TRBJ1-4; 11 nucleotides align to TRBD1. CDR1 and CDR2 from the germline V gene are MNHEY and SVGAGI. This CDR3 spans 15 amino acids. Losses at the gene ends were 2 bases for V and 11 bases for J; bases not matched to a gene: 7. The CDR3 coding sequence is TGTGCCAGCAGTTACCCTTGGACAGGGGGCGGGAAACTGTTTTTT. Encoded protein: CASSYPWTGGGKLFF.

Only one count was recorded for this clone. The chain combines TRBV7-2 with TRBJ2-3; TRBD1 matches at 9 bases. J was trimmed by 5 bases and V by 3 bases; bases with no gene match: 12. The CDR3 loop spans 17 amino acids. Per germline, CDR1 SGHTA and CDR2 FQGNSA. The CDR3 protein is CASSLKPGTGSVDTQYF. The CDR3 DNA reads TGTGCCAGCAGCTTGAAGCCCGGGACAGGGAGTGTAGATACGCAGTATTTT.

The chain joins TRBV19 to TRBJ2-5, with a possible D match to TRBD1 (5 bases). Germline V gene data show CDR1 as LNHDA and CDR2 as SQIVND (reference sequence). CDR3 length: 13 residues. V was clipped by 5 bases and J by 5 bases, with 12 bases between them. CDR3 protein: CASSGRAGETQYF. The CDR3 nucleotides are TGTGCCAGTAGTGGCAGGGCCGGGGAGACCCAGTACTTC.

The chain recombines TRBV19 with TRBJ2-3, with TRBD2 as a possible D gene (5 bases). The germline V gene has CDR1 LNHDA and CDR2 SQIVND (reference sequence). Trimming pared 6 bases from V and 4 bases from J, leaving 14 bases between. The CDR3 runs to 14 residues. DNA of the CDR3: TGTGCCAGTAGCCCCGGTGCGGGTGCAGATACGCAGTATTTT. Its translation: CASSPGAGADTQYF.

The chain combines TRBV7-9 with TRBJ1-1, with D maybe TRBD1 (6 bases). V was cut by 5 bases and J by 0 bases, with 16 bases left in between. The germline CDR1 and CDR2 sequences are SEHNR and FQNEAQ (reference sequence). The CDR3 runs to 16 residues. The CDR3 reads CASSRRDKEMNTEAFF. The DNA of the CDR3 is TGTGCCAGCAGCCGCCGGGACAAAGAAATGAACACTGAAGCTTTCTTT.

This clone was counted once. The chain couples TRBV7-9 to TRBJ1-1; 10 bases fit TRBD1. Looked up from germline, CDR1 is SEHNR and CDR2 is FQNEAQ (reference sequence). The CDR3 runs to 17 residues. Unmatched junction bases numbered 4, after V lost 0 bases and J lost 0 bases. The CDR3 nucleotides read TGTGCCAGCAGCTTAGCCCCGGGACAGGGGATGAACACTGAAGCTTTCTTT. Translation: CASSLAPGQGMNTEAFF. The whole variable domain, filled in from reference TRBV7-9 and TRBJ1-1, reads DTGVSQNPRHKITKRGQNVTFRCDPISEHNRLYWYRQTLGQGPEFLTYFQNEAQLEKSRLLSDRFSAERPKGSFSTLEIQRTEQGDSAMYLCASSLAPGQGMNTEAFFGQGTRLTVV.

This chain uses TRBV28 with TRBJ1-2, with TRBD1 identical over 7 bases. In germline, CDR1 is MDHEN, CDR2 SYDVKM. The ends lost 5 bases at V and 6 bases at J; junction bases unmatched: 9. The CDR3 spans 14 residues. The CDR3 sequence: CASSDGGGRDGYTF. CDR3 bases: TGTGCCAGCAGTGATGGAGGGGGCAGGGATGGCTACACCTTC.

The V call is TRBV2, the J call TRBJ2-1; TRBD1 agrees at 9 bases. Per germline, CDR1 SNHLY and CDR2 FYNNEI. This CDR3 spans 15 amino acids. V dropped 4 bases and J dropped 2; count of bases not matched to a gene: 3. CDR3 region: CASSANRGPYNEQFF. The CDR3, as DNA: TGTGCCAGCAGTGCCAACAGGGGGCCCTACAATGAGCAGTTCTTC.

The J gene is TRBJ2-3, the V gene TRBV27; the D gene is possibly TRBD2 (6 bases). With 5 bases removed from V and 3 bases from J, the gap between germline ends came to 24 bases. The germline V gene has CDR1 MNHEY and CDR2 SMNVEV (reference sequence). The CDR3 sequence is 18 residues long. CDR3 bases: TGTGCCAGCAGTCTCCTCTTCGGGCGGGGTTTAGAGACAGATACGCAGTATTTT. Protein sequence: CASSLLFGRGLETDTQYF.

V gene TRBV4-1 combines with J gene TRBJ2-7; D might be TRBD1 (6 bases). The CDR3 has 16 amino acids. CDR1 and CDR2 (germline): MGHRA, YSYEKL. V was trimmed by 5 bases and J by 6 bases, leaving 23 bases between them. CDR3 in amino acids: CASSTLAGAALGEQYF. In DNA form, the CDR3 reads TGCGCCAGCAGCACCCTAGCAGGGGCGGCCCTTGGCGAGCAGTACTTC.